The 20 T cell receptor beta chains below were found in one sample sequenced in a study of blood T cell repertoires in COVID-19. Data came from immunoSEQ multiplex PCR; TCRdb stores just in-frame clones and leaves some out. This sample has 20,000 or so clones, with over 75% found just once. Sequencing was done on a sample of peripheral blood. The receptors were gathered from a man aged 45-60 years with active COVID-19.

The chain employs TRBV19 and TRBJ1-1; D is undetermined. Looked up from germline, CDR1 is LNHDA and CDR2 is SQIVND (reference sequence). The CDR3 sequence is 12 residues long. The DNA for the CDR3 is TGTGGCTCGGGGAGGGTGACCACTGAAGCTTTCTTT. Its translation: CGSGRVTTEAFF.

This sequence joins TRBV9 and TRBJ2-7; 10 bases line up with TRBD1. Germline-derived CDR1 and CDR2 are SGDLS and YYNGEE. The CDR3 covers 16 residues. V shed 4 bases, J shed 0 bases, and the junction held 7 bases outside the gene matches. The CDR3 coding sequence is TGTGCCAGCAGCCCCTCGACAGGGGGCTTCTCCTACGAGCAGTACTTC. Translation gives CASSPSTGGFSYEQYF.

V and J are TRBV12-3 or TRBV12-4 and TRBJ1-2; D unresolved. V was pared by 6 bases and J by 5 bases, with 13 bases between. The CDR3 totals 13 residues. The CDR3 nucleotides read TGTGCCAGCAGCCCCTTCCCGGGTTATGGCTACACCTTC. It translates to CASSPFPGYGYTF.

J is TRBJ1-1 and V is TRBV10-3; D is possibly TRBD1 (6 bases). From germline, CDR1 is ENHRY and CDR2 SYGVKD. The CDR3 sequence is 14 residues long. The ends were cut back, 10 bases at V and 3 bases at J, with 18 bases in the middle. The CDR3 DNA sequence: TGTGCCACCTCCCTTTCAGGGGACGACACTGAAGCTTTCTTT. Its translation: CATSLSGDDTEAFF.

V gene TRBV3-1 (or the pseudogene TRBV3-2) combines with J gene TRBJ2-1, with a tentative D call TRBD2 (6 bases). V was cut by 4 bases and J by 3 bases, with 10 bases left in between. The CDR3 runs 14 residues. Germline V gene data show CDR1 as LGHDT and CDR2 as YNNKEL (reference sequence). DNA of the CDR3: TGTGCCAGCAGCCGGCGACTAGGCTACAATGAGCAGTTCTTC. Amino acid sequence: CASSRRLGYNEQFF.

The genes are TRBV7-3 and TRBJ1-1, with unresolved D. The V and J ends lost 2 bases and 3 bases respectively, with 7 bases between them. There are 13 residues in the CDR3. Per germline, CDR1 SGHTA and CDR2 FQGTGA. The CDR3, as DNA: TGTGCCAGCAGCTTATACGGAGACACTGAAGCTTTCTTT. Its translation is CASSLYGDTEAFF.

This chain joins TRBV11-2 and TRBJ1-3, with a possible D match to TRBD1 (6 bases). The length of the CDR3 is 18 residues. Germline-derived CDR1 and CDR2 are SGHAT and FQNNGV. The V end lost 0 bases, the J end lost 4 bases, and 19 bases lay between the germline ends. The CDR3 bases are TGTGCCAGCAGCTTAGACGCGGACAGTTTGGCTGCAGGAAACACCATATATTTT. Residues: CASSLDADSLAAGNTIYF.

This CDR3 is CATSETGGNEQFF. CDR3 nucleotide sequence: TGTGCCACCAGTGAGACAGGGGGCAATGAGCAGTTCTTC. The genes are TRBV24-1 and TRBJ2-1, with 9 bases that match TRBD1. CDR1 and CDR2 from the germline V gene are KGHDR and SFDVKD. V lost 4 bases, J lost 6 bases, and 0 bases stayed unmatched. This CDR3 contains 13 residues.

The CDR3 sequence is CASTLTGGRDTQYF. The CDR3 coding sequence is TGTGCCAGCACACTGACAGGGGGAAGAGATACGCAGTATTTT. V usage is TRBV7-9 and J usage is TRBJ2-3; TRBD1 matches at 9 bases. This CDR3 comprises 14 residues. V gave up 7 bases and J gave up 5 bases; unmatched junction bases: 7. CDR1 and CDR2 (germline): SEHNR, FQNEAQ (reference sequence). The whole variable domain, remainder taken from reference TRBV7-9 and TRBJ2-3, is DTGVSQNPRHKITKRGQNVTFRCDPISEHNRLYWYRQTLGQGPEFLTYFQNEAQLEKSRLLSDRFSAERPKGSFSTLEIQRTEQGDSAMYLCASTLTGGRDTQYFGPGTRLTVL.

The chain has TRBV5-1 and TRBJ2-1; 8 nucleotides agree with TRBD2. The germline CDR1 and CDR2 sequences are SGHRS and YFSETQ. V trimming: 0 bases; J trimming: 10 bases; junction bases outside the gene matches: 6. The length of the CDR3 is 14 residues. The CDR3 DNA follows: TGCGCCAGCAGCTTGGCGGGGGGGCTTTCCGAGCAGTTCTTC. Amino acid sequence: CASSLAGGLSEQFF.

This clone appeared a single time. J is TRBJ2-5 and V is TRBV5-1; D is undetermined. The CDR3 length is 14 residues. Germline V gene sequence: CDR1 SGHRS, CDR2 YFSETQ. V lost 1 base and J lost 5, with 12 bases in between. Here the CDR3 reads CASSLTSFGETQYF. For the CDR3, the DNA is TGCGCCAGCAGCTTGACTTCTTTCGGGGAGACCCAGTACTTC.

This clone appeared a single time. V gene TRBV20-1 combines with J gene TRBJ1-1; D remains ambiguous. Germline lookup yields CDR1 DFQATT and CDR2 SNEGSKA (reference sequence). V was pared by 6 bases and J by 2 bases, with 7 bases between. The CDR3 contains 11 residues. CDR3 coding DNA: TGCAGTGCCGACTCTAACACTGAAGCTTTCTTT. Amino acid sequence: CSADSNTEAFF.

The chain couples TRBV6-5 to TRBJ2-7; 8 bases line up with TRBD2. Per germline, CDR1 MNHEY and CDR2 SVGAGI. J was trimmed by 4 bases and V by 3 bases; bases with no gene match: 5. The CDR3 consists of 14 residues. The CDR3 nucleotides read TGTGCCAGCAGTTATGGTAGCGGGGTTTACGAGCAGTACTTC. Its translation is CASSYGSGVYEQYF.

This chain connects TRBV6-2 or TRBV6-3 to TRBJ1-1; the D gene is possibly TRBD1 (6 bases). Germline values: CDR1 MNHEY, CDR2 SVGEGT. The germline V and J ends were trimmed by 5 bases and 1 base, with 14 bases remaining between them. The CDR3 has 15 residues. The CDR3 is CASSTFDRWNTEAFF. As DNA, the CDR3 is TGTGCCAGCAGTACCTTCGACAGGTGGAACACTGAAGCTTTCTTT.

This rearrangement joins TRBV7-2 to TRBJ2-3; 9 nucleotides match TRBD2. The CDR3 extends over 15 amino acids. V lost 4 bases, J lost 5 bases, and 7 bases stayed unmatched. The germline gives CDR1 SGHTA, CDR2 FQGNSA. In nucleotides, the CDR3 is TGTGCCAGCAGCTCGGGACTAGCTAATCAAGATACGCAGTATTTT. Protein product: CASSSGLANQDTQYF.

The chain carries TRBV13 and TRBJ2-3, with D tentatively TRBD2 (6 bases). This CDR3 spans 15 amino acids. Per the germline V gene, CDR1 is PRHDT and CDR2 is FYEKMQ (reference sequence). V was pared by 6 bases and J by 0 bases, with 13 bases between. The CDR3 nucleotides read TGTGCCAGCAGGTTACGTAGCGGAAGCACAGATACGCAGTATTTT. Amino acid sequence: CASRLRSGSTDTQYF.

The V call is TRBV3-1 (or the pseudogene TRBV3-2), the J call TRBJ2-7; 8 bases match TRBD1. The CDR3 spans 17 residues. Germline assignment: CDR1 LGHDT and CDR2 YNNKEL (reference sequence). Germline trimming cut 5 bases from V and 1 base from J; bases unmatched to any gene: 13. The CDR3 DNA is TGTGCCAGCAGCTCAATGGCGACAGGGGACTTTTCCTACGAGCAGTACTTC. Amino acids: CASSSMATGDFSYEQYF.

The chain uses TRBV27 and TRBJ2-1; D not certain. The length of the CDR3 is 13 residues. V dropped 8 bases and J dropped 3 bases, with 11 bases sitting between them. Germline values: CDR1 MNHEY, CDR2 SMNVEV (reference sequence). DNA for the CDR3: TGTGCCAGCTCAGTAACCGACTACAATGAGCAGTTCTTC. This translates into CASSVTDYNEQFF.

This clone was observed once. CDR3 nucleotides: TGCAGTGCTAGACCTCTCACTGAAGCTTTCTTT. This codes for CSARPLTEAFF. J is TRBJ1-1 and V is TRBV20-1; the D is unclear. V lost 2 bases and J lost 4, with 5 bases in between. The CDR3 is 11 residues long. CDR1 is DFQATT and CDR2 is SNEGSKA in the germline V gene (reference sequence).

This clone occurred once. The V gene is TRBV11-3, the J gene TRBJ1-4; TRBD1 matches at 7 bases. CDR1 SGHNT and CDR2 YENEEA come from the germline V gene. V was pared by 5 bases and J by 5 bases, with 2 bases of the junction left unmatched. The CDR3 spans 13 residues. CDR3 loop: CASSPGQNEKLFF. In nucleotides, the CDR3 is TGTGCCAGCAGCCCGGGACAGAATGAAAAACTGTTTTTT.